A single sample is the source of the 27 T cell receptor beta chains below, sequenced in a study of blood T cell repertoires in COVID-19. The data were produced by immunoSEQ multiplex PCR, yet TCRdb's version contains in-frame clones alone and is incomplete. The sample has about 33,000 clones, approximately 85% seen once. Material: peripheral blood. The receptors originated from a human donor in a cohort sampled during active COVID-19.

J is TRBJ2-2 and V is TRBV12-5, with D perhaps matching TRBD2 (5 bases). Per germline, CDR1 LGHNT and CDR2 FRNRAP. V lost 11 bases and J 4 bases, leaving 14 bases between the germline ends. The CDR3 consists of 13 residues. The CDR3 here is CAWSTDFTGELFF. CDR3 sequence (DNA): TGTGCTTGGTCGACGGACTTCACCGGGGAGCTGTTTTTT.

CDR3 loop: CASSLWGHEQFF. The CDR3, as DNA: TGTGCCAGCAGTTTATGGGGGCATGAGCAGTTCTTC. J is TRBJ2-1 and V is TRBV12-3 or TRBV12-4; D is perhaps TRBD1 (6 bases). Trimming stripped 2 bases from V and 8 bases from J, with 7 bases between. CDR3 size: 12 residues.

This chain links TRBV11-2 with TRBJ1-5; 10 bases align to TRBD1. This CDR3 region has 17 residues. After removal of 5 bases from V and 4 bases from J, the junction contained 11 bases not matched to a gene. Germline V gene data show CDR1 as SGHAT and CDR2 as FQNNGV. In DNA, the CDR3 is TGTGCCAGCAGCCGAACCGGAGACAGGGGGCAGAATCAGCCCCAGCATTTT. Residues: CASSRTGDRGQNQPQHF.

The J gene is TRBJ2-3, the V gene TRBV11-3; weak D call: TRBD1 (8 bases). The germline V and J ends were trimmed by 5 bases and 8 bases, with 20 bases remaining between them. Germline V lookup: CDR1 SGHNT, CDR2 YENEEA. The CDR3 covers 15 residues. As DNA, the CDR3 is TGTGCCAGCAGCAGAACAGGGGGGGAGTTGGGTACGCAGTATTTT. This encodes CASSRTGGELGTQYF.

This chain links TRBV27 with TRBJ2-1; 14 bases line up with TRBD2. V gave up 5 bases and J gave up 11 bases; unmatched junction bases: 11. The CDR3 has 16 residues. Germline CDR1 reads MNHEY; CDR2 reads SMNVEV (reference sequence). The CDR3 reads CASSLTAGTSGRKQFF. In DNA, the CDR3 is TGTGCCAGCAGTCTCACCGCCGGGACTAGCGGGAGAAAGCAGTTCTTC.

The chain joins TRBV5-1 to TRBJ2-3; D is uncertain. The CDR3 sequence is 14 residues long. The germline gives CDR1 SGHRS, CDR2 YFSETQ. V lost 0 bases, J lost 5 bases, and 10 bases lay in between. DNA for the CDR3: TGCGCCAGCAGCTTGGTCCAGGATGGAGATACGCAGTATTTT. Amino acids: CASSLVQDGDTQYF. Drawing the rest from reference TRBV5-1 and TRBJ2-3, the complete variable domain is KAGVTQTPRYLIKTRGQQVTLSCSPISGHRSVSWYQQTPGQGLQFLFEYFSETQRNKGNFPGRFSGRQFSNSRSEMNVSTLELGDSALYLCASSLVQDGDTQYFGPGTRLTVL.

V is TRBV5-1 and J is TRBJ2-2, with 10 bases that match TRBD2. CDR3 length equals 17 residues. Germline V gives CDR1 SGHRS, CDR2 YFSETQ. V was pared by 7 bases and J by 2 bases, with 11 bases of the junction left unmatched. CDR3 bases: TGCGCCAGCGGACCGAAGGCTAGCGGGGGAAACACCGGGGAGCTGTTTTTT. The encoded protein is CASGPKASGGNTGELFF.

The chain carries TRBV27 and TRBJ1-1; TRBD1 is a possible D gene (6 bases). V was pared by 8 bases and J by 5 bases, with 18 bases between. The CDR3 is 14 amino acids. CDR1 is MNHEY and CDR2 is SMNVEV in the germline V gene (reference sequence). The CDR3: CASREETGFTEAFF. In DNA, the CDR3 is TGTGCCAGCCGGGAGGAGACAGGCTTTACTGAAGCTTTCTTT.

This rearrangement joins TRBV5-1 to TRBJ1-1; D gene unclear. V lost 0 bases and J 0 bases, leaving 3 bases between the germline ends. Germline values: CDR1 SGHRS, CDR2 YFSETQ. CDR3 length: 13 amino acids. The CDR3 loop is CASSLALNTEAFF. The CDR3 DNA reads TGCGCCAGCAGCTTGGCCTTGAACACTGAAGCTTTCTTT.

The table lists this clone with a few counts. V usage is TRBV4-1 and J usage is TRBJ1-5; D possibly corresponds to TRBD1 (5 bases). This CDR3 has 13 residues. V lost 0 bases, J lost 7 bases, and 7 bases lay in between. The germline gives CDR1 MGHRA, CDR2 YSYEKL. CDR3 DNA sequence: TGCGCCAGCAGCCAAGACAGGGCCCAGCCCCAGCATTTT. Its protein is CASSQDRAQPQHF.

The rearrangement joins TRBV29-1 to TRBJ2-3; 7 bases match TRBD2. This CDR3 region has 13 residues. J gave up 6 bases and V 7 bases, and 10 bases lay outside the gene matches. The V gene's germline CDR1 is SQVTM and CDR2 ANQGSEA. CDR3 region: CSAGSGAGDTQYF. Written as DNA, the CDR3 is TGCAGCGCTGGAAGCGGGGCAGGGGATACGCAGTATTTT.

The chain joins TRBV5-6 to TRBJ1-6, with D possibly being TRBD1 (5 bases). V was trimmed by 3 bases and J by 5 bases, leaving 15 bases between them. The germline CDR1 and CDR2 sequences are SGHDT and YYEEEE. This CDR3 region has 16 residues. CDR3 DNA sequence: TGTGCCAGCAGCTCGCCTGCGGACACGCATAATTCACCCCTCCACTTT. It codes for CASSSPADTHNSPLHF.

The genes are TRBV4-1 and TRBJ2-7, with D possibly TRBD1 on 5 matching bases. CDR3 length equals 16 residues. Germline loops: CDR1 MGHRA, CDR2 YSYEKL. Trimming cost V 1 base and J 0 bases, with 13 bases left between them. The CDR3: CASSQVAGSSSYEQYF. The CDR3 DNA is TGCGCCAGCAGCCAAGTGGCAGGGTCGAGCTCCTACGAGCAGTACTTC.

CDR3 protein: CASSLRRQGFDEQYF. For the CDR3, the DNA is TGTGCCAGCAGCTTAAGGAGACAGGGGTTCGACGAGCAGTACTTC. The V and J genes are TRBV11-1 and TRBJ2-7; 8 bases line up with TRBD1. This CDR3 contains 15 residues. Germline V CDR1 and CDR2: SGHAT, FQDESV (reference sequence). The J segment lost 5 bases and the V segment lost 2 bases, leaving 8 bases of the junction unmatched.

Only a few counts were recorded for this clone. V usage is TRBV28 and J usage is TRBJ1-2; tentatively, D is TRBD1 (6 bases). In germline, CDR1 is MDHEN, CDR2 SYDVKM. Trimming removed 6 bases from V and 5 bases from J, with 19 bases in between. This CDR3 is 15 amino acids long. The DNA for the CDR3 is TGTGCCAGCAGCCTCCAGGGGTCCAAAGGATATGGCTACACCTTC. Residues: CASSLQGSKGYGYTF.

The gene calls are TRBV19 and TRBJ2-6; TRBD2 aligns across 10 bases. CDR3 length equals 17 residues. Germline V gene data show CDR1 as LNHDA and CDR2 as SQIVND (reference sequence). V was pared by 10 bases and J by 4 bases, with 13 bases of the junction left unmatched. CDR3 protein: CATSPSGSLSGANVLTF. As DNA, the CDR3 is TGTGCCACCTCGCCTAGCGGGAGTTTGTCAGGGGCCAACGTCCTGACTTTC.

CDR3 DNA sequence: TGTGCCAGCAGCCGAGGGGGGGAAGCCCCAGATACGCAGTATTTT. Amino acids: CASSRGGEAPDTQYF. The V call is TRBV7-9, the J call TRBJ2-3; D is perhaps TRBD2 (7 bases). The CDR3 is made up of 15 amino acids. CDR1 SEHNR and CDR2 FQNEAQ come from the germline V gene (reference sequence). V lost 5 bases to trimming and J lost 4 bases, with 16 bases between them. Filled out from reference TRBV7-9 and TRBJ2-3, the complete variable domain reads DTGVSQNPRHKITKRGQNVTFRCDPISEHNRLYWYRQTLGQGPEFLTYFQNEAQLEKSRLLSDRFSAERPKGSFSTLEIQRTEQGDSAMYLCASSRGGEAPDTQYFGPGTRLTVL.

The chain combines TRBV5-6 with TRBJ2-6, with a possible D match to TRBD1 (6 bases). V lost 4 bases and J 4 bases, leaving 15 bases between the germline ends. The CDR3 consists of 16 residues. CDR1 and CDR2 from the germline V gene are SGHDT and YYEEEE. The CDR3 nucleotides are TGTGCCAGCAGCCTGGGACAAACCTTGGGGGCCAACGTCCTGACTTTC. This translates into CASSLGQTLGANVLTF.

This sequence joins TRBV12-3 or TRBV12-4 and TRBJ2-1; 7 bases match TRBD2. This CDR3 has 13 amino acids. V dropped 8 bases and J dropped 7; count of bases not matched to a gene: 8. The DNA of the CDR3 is TGTGCCAGCGGTTCTAGCGGTAAAAATGAGCAGTTCTTC. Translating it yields CASGSSGKNEQFF.

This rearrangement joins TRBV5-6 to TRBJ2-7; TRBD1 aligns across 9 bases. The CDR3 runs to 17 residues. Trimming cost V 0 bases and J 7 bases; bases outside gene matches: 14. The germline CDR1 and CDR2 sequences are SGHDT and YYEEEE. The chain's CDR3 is CASSLALTGTGSDEQYF. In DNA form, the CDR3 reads TGTGCCAGCAGCTTGGCCCTCACCGGGACAGGGTCTGATGAGCAGTACTTC.

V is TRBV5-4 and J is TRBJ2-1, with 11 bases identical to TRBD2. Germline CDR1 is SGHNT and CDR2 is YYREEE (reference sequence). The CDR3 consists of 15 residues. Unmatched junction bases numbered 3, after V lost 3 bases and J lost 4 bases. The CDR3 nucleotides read TGTGCCAGCAGCTCGACTAGCGGGACATACAATGAGCAGTTCTTC. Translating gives CASSSTSGTYNEQFF.

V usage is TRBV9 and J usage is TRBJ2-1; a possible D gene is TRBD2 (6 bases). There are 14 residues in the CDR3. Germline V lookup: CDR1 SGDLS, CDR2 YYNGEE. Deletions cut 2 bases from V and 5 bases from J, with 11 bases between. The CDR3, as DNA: TGTGCCAGCAGCGTGGGTACTAGCCACAATGAGCAGTTCTTC. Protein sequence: CASSVGTSHNEQFF.

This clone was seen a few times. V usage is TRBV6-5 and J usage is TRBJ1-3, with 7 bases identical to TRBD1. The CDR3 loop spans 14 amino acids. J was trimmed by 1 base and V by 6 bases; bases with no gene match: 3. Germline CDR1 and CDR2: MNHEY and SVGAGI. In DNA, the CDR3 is TGTGCCAGCAGATCCAGGGGGTCTGGAAACACCATATATTTT. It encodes CASRSRGSGNTIYF.

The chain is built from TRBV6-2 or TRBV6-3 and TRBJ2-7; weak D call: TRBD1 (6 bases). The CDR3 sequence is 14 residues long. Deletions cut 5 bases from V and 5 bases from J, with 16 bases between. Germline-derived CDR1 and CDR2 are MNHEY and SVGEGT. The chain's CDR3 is CASSLTGVRDEQYF. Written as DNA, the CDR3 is TGTGCCAGCAGTCTGACAGGAGTCCGAGACGAGCAGTACTTC.

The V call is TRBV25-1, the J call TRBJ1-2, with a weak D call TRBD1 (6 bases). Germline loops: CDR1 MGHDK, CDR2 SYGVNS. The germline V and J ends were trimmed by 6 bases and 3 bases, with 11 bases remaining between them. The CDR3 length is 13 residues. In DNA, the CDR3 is TGTGCCAGCAGCCCGGGACACGACTATGGCTACACCTTC. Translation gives CASSPGHDYGYTF.

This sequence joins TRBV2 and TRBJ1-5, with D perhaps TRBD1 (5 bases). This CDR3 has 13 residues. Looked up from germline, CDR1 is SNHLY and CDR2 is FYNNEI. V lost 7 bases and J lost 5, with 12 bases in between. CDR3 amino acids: CASKPGLHQPQHF. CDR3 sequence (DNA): TGTGCCAGCAAGCCGGGACTTCATCAGCCCCAGCATTTT.

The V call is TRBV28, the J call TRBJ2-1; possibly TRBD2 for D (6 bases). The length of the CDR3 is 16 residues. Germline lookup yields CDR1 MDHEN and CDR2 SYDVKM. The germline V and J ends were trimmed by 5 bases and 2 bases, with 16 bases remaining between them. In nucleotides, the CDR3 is TGTGCCAGCAGTGCATTTAGGGAGGCAGCCTACAATGAGCAGTTCTTC. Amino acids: CASSAFREAAYNEQFF.